This T cell receptor beta chain was documented in a study of T cells in localized non-small cell lung cancer (dated by TCRdb to the early 2020s). As for the study more broadly: The study examined T cell repertoires in roughly 240 patients with early-stage NSCLC and compared tumors with uninvolved tumor-adjacent lungs. The cohort consisted of approximately 240 treatment-naive NSCLC patients whose localized lung tumors had been resected. Of the NSCLC patients, around 140 were male and roughly 110 were female, and the mean age was approximately 66 years.

To note about this clone: Which antigen it targets is not known. Per-base quality was not reported, and no clone a single base away is much larger than it.

The full study reports these points: Longer overall survival was associated with higher T cell density in blood, whereas shorter survival was associated with higher clonality in adjacent lung. Since the design was exploratory, TCR variables were selected using unadjusted p-values with no false-discovery rate correction. Uninvolved tumor-adjacent lung showed the highest T cell clonality, higher than tumor, which suggests more focused antigenic responses in the uninvolved tumor-adjacent lung. Because multi-region tumor sequencing was not done, intratumor heterogeneity could not be ruled out. A median of about 61 of the top 100 tumor clones turned up in the paired uninvolved adjacent lung, and under 30 of those clones also ranked among the top 100 of that same adjacent lung.

The immunoSEQ Assay was used to sequence TCR beta CDR3 regions from DNA. The authors' analysis ran thus. T cell density was computed as TCR beta template counts normalized to usable DNA estimated by amplifying housekeeping genes. Using the preseqR package, richness was estimated by extrapolating to 120,000 templates for tissue samples and 400,000 templates for PBMC samples. Clonality was defined as one minus Pielou's evenness. Tissue-enriched TCRs were identified through differential abundance testing performed on productive amino-acid clonotypes, with a minimum total count of 5 and an alpha of 0.1. The Jaccard Index and the Morisita Overlap Index were used to measure repertoire overlap between compartments. GLIPH grouped TCR beta CDR3s together with public tetramer-defined viral CDR3s, and a viral motif had to include at least three viral sequences and also show V-gene enrichment. TCRdb retrieved this table from immuneACCESS and kept in-frame rearrangements only. Not all clones are present; in checked studies, unresolved V genes account for under half, and no reason is known for the remainder. The DNA was the basis for D and trimming; V, J and clone size are from that table. This sample holds tens of thousands of clones; about 90% were observed only once. Around 2.9% of the sample is in the top ten clones.

At diagnosis, tumor, uninvolved tumor-adjacent lung and peripheral blood were collected and then preserved as a mix of FFPE and fresh-frozen material. Blood samples were analyzed as peripheral blood mononuclear cells for TCR repertoire profiling. The CDR3 starts with the cysteine, ends with the phenylalanine, and has 15 residues. The kept DNA is CDR3 alone, 45 bases in frame from the first base. The germline V gene gives CDR1 as SGHTA and CDR2 as FQGTGA. Germline trimming: 5 bases from V, 6 bases from J; junction bases outside gene matches: 7. This sample comprised peripheral blood, obtained before any cancer treatment. The sequence was obtained from a woman aged 35-75 years with stage I lung adenocarcinoma. The rearrangement joined TRBV7-3 to TRBJ2-7; TRBD2 fits 13 bases in the junction. Here the CDR3 is given as CASSPQTSGRPEQYF. The DNA reads TGTGCCAGCAGCCCACAGACTAGCGGGAGGCCCGAGCAGTACTTC.